The 10 T cell receptor beta chains below were found in one sample sequenced in a study of blood T cell repertoires in COVID-19. The method was immunoSEQ multiplex PCR; TCRdb's version includes in-frame clones alone and lacks a portion of them. Found here are fewer than 200,000 clones, roughly 86% of them singletons; the top ten hold less than 3.5%. The specimen sequenced was peripheral blood. The receptors were gathered from a woman of 80 years or more with COVID-19, enrolled during active disease.

This chain joins TRBV7-2 and TRBJ2-7, with no clear D. The CDR3 runs to 13 residues. Germline V CDR1 and CDR2: SGHTA, FQGNSA. Trimming removed 4 bases at V and 5 bases at J, with 12 bases between. The CDR3 region is CASSSSIAHEQYF. As DNA, the CDR3 is TGTGCCAGCAGCTCTTCCATAGCCCACGAGCAGTACTTC.

J is TRBJ2-7 and V is TRBV28; 8 nucleotides agree with TRBD1. This CDR3 has 14 residues. Per the germline V gene, CDR1 is MDHEN and CDR2 is SYDVKM. V was clipped by 7 bases and J by 1 base; unmatched bases: 6. The chain's CDR3 is CASTAGGGSYEQYF. The CDR3 nucleotides read TGTGCCAGCACCGCAGGGGGCGGATCCTACGAGCAGTACTTC.

This rearrangement joins TRBV7-2 to TRBJ2-3, with 11 bases identical to TRBD2. Trimming cost V 5 bases and J 6 bases; bases outside gene matches: 4. Germline V gene data show CDR1 as SGHTA and CDR2 as FQGNSA. The CDR3 consists of 14 residues. The CDR3 DNA follows: TGTGCCAGCAGCCCCCGACTAGCGGGGGATACGCAGTATTTT. This sequence encodes CASSPRLAGDTQYF.

V gene TRBV19 combines with J gene TRBJ2-1; the match to TRBD1 covers 9 bases. Losses at the gene ends were 5 bases for V and 6 bases for J; bases not matched to a gene: 17. The CDR3 has 18 amino acids. CDR1 and CDR2 from the germline V gene are LNHDA and SQIVND (reference sequence). The CDR3 DNA reads TGTGCCAGTAGTCCGGCCACCTCACAGGGGGCGAATCGCAATGAGCAGTTCTTC. Translation: CASSPATSQGANRNEQFF.

The chain joins TRBV5-5 to TRBJ2-7, with a tentative D call TRBD1 (6 bases). V shed 4 bases and J shed 1 base, with 18 bases lying between them. The CDR3 consists of 16 residues. In germline, CDR1 is SGHKS, CDR2 YYEKEE (reference sequence). In DNA form, the CDR3 reads TGTGCCAGCAGCCAACCCGCGGACAGTAATTCCTACGAGCAGTACTTC. The encoded protein is CASSQPADSNSYEQYF.

V usage is TRBV24-1 and J usage is TRBJ1-2, with TRBD1 matching over 8 bases. The V segment lost 1 base and the J segment 8 bases; nucleotides outside the gene matches: 14. Germline V gives CDR1 KGHDR, CDR2 SFDVKD. This CDR3 comprises 17 residues. CDR3 coding DNA: TGTGCCACCAGTGATTTAGTGGGACAGGCTCGCCAAAGAGGCTACACCTTC. It yields the protein CATSDLVGQARQRGYTF.

The V and J genes are TRBV5-5 and TRBJ2-7, with D maybe TRBD1 (5 bases). V gave up 1 base and J gave up 0 bases, with 11 bases separating them. CDR1 is SGHKS, CDR2 YYEKEE, per germline (reference sequence). CDR3 length: 15 amino acids. CDR3 sequence: CASSLQGMSSYEQYF. The CDR3 DNA follows: TGTGCCAGCAGCTTGCAGGGCATGAGCTCCTACGAGCAGTACTTC.

This sequence joins TRBV7-9 and TRBJ2-7; 8 positions match TRBD1. Germline assignment: CDR1 SEHNR and CDR2 FQNEAQ (reference sequence). The CDR3 is 14 amino acids. J was trimmed by 5 bases and V by 6 bases; bases with no gene match: 9. CDR3 coding DNA: TGTGCCAGCAGTCGAGGACAGGGTTATGACGAGCAGTACTTC. Protein sequence: CASSRGQGYDEQYF.

The chain has TRBV5-4 and TRBJ2-1; D might be TRBD2 (6 bases). The CDR3 covers 14 residues. The germline CDR1 and CDR2 sequences are SGHNT and YYREEE (reference sequence). The V end lost 4 bases, the J end lost 7 bases, and 15 bases lay between the germline ends. This chain's CDR3 is CASSPRSGVNEQFF. CDR3 bases: TGTGCCAGCAGCCCCCGCTCGGGGGTAAATGAGCAGTTCTTC.

The genes are TRBV12-3 or TRBV12-4 and TRBJ2-1, with 11 bases fitting TRBD1. V lost 5 bases, J lost 11 bases, and 5 bases stayed unmatched. The CDR3 consists of 13 residues. The CDR3 nucleotides read TGTGCCAGCAGTGGACAGGGGGCTCAGAAGCAGTTCTTC. It codes for CASSGQGAQKQFF.